This T cell receptor beta chain originates from a study of OX40 agonist ivuxolimab in advanced cancers. This table comes from immunoSEQ multiplex PCR, and its TCRdb copy is limited to in-frame clones, with some not included. Here the sample spans around 79,000 clones, roughly 88% being singletons. As regards this clone: Its specificity is not known.

Overall study findings and caveats: In the expanded peripheral T cells, antigen specificity was never determined. In a subset of nonresponders, normalized T-cell clonal expansion was also low.

The germline gives CDR1 SGHRS, CDR2 YFSETQ. The J segment lost 0 bases and the V segment lost 0 bases, leaving 16 bases of the junction unmatched. The CDR3 length is 20 residues. This sequence was found in an adult with an advanced solid tumor such as melanoma, head and neck, liver or kidney cancer. V is TRBV5-1 and J is TRBJ2-7; 9 positions match TRBD2. The sample here was CD4+ or CD8+ T cells sorted from blood, taken in a trial of the OX40 agonist ivuxolimab. CDR3 nucleotide sequence: TGCGCCAGCAGCTTGGTTGTGGTAGTAGCGGGAGAGATAATCTCCTACGAGCAGTACTTC. Translated: CASSLVVVVAGEIISYEQYF.